A single TCR beta chain is shown here with its context. What it binds is unknown. With the 5' RACE reads reprocessed, TCRdb shows one record per CDR3 protein and no DNA. The sample's table shows about 260,000 distinct CDR3 sequences. Germline-derived CDR1 and CDR2 are SGHTA and FQGTGA. This CDR3 contains 15 residues. The data originate from a study of T cells expressing NK-cell markers. Regarding the study as a whole: Topping the CD3+CD56-NKG2C+ fraction as well were these clonotypes, in a few donors.

Material for sequencing was blood T cells: a sorted CD56 or NKG2C T cell subset, CD4+ or CD8+ T cells, or bulk PBMC T cells (not recorded which). The chain uses TRBV7-3 and TRBJ2-5; the TRBD1 assignment by TCRdb is unverifiable without DNA. This receptor was identified in a young man in good health. CDR3: CASSLSGGITETQYF.